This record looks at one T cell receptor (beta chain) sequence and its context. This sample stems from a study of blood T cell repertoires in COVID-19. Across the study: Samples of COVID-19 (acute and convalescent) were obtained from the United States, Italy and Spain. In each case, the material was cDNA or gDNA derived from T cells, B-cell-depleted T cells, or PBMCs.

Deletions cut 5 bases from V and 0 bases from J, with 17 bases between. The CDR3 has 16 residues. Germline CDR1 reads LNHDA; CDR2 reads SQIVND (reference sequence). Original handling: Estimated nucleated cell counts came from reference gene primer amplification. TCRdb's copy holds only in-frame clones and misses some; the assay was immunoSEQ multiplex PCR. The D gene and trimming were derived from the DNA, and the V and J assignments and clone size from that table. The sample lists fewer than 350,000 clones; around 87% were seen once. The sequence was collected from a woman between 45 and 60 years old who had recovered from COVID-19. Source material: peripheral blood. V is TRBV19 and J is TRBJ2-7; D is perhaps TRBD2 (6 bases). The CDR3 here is CASSPSGGQGSYEQYF. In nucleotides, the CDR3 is TGTGCCAGTAGTCCCTCTGGAGGGCAGGGCTCCTACGAGCAGTACTTC.